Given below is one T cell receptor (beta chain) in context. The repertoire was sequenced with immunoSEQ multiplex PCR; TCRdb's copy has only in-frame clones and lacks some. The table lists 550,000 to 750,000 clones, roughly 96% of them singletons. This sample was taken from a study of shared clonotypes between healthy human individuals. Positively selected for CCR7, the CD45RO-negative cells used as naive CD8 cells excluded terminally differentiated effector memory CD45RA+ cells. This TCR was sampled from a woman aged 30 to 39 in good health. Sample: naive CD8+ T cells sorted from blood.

In DNA form, the CDR3 reads TGCGCCAGCAGCCAAGATCCAGGGCACGAGCAGTACTTC. Its protein product is CASSQDPGHEQYF. V is TRBV4-1 and J is TRBJ2-7, with D maybe TRBD1 (5 bases). Trimming removed 0 bases from V and 5 bases from J, with 8 bases in between. The germline CDR1 and CDR2 sequences are MGHRA and YSYEKL. The length of the CDR3 is 13 residues.